This T cell receptor beta chain was sequenced for a study of blood T cell repertoires in COVID-19. Across the whole study: Italy, Spain and the United States were the sources of the convalescent and acute COVID-19 samples. PBMCs, B-cell-depleted T cells, or T cells were the source of the cDNA or gDNA that made up the material.

The V gene lost 5 bases and the J gene lost 5 bases, with 10 bases spanning the gap. The germline V gene has CDR1 SQVTM and CDR2 ANQGSEA. The CDR3 contains 13 residues. Only in-frame clones appear in the TCRdb table, and some are missing; sequencing was by immunoSEQ multiplex PCR. The table records a few hundred thousand clones, around nine tenths of them present only once. The sequence was obtained from a woman between 55 and 75 years old with COVID-19, enrolled during active disease. Sequenced: peripheral blood. V and J are TRBV29-1 and TRBJ1-6; no firm D call. The DNA for the CDR3 is TGCAGCGTTCAGGCTGCCAATAATTCACCCCTCCACTTT. This sequence encodes CSVQAANNSPLHF.